This paragraph covers one TCR beta chain sequence. This sample stems from a study of blood T cell repertoires in COVID-19. As for the study in general: Some COVID-19 samples were acute and others convalescent; all came from the United States, Italy and Spain.

Here immunoSEQ multiplex PCR was the method, and the copy in TCRdb shows in-frame clones only, minus some. The sample has over 450,000 clones; less than 90% are singletons. CDR1 and CDR2 (germline): SGHRS, YFSETQ. CDR3 length: 14 amino acids. V lost 0 bases and J lost 10, with 11 bases in between. Followed over time, Seattle patients had been enrolled while infection was active. The sequence was collected from a woman in her forties or fifties with COVID-19, enrolled during active disease. The specimen sequenced was peripheral blood. This chain links TRBV5-1 with TRBJ1-6, with a possible D match to TRBD1 (5 bases). The CDR3: CASSLARADSPLHF. CDR3 DNA sequence: TGCGCCAGCAGCTTGGCCAGGGCTGACTCACCCCTCCACTTT.